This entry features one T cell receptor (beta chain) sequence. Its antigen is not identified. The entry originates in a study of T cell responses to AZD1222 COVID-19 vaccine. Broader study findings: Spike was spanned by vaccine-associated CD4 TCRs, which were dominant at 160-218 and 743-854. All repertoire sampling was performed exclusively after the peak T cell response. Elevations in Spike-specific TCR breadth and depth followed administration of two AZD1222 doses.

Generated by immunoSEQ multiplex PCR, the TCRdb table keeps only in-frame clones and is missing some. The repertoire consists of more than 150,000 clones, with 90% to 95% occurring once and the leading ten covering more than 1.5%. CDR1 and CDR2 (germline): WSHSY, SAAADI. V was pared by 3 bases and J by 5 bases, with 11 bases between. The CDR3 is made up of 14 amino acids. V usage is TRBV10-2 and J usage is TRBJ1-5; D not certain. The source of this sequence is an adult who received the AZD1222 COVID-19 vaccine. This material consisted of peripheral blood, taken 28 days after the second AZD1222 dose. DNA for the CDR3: TGCGCCAGCAGTGACAGACTTGGCGATCAGCCCCAGCATTTT. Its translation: CASSDRLGDQPQHF.